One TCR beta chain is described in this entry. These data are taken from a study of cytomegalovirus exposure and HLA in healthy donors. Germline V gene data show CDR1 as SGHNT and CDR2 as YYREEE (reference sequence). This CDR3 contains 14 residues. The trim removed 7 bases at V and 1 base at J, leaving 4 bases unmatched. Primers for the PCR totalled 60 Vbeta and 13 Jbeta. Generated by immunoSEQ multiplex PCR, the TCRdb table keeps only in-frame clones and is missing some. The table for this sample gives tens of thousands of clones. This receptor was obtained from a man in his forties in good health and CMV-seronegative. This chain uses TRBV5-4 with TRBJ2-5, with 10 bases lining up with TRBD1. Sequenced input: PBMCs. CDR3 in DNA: TGTGCCAGCGGAGGGGACAGGGGCCAAGAGACCCAGTACTTC. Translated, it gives CASGGDRGQETQYF.